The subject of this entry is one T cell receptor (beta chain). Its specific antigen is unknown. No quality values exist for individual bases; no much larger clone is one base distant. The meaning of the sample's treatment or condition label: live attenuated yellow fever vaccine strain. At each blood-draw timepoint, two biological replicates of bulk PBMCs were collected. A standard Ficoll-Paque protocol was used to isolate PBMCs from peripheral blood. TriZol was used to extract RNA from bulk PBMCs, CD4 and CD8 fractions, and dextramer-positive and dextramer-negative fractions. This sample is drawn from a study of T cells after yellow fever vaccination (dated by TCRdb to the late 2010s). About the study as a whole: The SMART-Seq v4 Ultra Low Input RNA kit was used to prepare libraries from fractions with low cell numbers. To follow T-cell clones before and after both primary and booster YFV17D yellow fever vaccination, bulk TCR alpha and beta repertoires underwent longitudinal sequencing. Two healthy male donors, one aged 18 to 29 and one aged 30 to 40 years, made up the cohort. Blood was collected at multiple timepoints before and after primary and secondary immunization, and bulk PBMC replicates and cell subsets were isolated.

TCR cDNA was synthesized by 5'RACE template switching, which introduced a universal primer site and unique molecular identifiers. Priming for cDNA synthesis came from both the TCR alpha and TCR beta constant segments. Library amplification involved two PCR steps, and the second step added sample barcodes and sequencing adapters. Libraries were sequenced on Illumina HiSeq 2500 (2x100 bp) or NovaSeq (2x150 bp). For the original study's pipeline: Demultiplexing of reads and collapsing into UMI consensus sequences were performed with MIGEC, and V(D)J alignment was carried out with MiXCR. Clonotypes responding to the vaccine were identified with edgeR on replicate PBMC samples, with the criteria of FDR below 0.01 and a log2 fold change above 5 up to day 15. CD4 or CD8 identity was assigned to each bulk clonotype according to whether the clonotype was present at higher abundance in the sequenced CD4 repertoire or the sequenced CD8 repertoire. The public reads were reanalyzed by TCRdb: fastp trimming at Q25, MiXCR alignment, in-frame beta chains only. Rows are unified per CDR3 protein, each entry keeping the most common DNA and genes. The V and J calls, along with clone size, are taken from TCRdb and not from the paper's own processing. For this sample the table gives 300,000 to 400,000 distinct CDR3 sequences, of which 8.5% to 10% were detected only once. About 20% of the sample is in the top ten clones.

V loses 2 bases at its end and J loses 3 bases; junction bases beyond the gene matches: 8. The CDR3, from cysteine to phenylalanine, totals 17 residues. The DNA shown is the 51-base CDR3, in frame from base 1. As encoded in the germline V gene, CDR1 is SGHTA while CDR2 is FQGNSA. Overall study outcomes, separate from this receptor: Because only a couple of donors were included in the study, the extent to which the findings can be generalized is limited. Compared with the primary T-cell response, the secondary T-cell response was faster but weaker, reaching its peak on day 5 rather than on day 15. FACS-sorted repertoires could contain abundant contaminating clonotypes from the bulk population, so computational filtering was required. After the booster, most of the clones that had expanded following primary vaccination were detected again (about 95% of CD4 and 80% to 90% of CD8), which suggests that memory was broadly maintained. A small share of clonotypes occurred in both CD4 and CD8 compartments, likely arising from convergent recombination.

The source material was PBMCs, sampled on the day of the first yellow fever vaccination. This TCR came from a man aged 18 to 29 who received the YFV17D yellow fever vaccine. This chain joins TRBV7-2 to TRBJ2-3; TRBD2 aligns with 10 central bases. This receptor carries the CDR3 CASSLRASGGRTDTQYF. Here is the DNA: TGTGCCAGCAGCTTAAGGGCTAGCGGGGGTCGAACAGATACGCAGTATTTT.